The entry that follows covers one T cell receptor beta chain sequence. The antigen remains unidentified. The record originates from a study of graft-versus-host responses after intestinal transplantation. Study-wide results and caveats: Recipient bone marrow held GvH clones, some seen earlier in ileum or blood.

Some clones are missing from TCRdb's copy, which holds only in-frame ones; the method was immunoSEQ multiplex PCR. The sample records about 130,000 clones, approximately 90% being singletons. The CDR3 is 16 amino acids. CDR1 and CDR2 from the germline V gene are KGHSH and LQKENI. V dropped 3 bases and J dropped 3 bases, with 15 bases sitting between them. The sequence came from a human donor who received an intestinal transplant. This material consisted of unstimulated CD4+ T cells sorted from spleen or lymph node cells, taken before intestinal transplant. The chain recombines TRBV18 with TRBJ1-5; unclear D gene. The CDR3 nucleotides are TGTGCCAGCTCACCGCCAGGAGGCGGGAACAATCAGCCCCAGCATTTT. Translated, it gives CASSPPGGGNNQPQHF.